The 20 T cell receptor beta chains below were found in one sample sequenced in a study of neurological immune-mediated disorders (dated by TCRdb to between 2019 and 2020). Libraries were made using 5' RACE. These reads were obtained on an Illumina HiSeq 2500. In-frame beta chains were kept once TCRdb had trimmed the public reads at Q25 with fastp and called clones with MiXCR. Identical CDR3 protein sequences are pooled into one entry, listed with their most common genes and DNA. In this sample the table shows 25,000 or so distinct CDR3 sequences, 12% of which occur a single time. The ten biggest clones cover 7.8% of the sample. Sequenced material: PBMCs. The origin of the receptors is a man aged 55-75 years in good health.

The CDR3 sequence is CASSVTKYDMNTEAFF. CDR3 nucleotide sequence: TGCGCCAGCAGTGTAACGAAGTACGACATGAACACTGAAGCTTTCTTT. V usage is TRBV10-2 and J usage is TRBJ1-1; D not certain. Trimming stripped 4 bases from V and 0 bases from J, with 15 bases between. The CDR3 consists of 16 residues. In germline, CDR1 is WSHSY, CDR2 SAAADI.

The table lists this clonotype with many counts. The chain recombines TRBV5-5 with TRBJ2-2, with 8 bases matching TRBD1. Germline CDR1 is SGHKS and CDR2 is YYEKEE (reference sequence). After removal of 5 bases from V and 7 bases from J, the junction contained 13 bases not matched to a gene. This CDR3 contains 16 residues. In DNA, the CDR3 is TGTGCCAGCAGTCCCTGGACAGGGAAGTTGGGCGGGGAGCTGTTTTTT. Translated: CASSPWTGKLGGELFF. Drawing the rest from reference TRBV5-5 and TRBJ2-2, the complete variable domain is DAGVTQSPTHLIKTRGQQVTLRCSPISGHKSVSWYQQVLGQGPQFIFQYYEKEERGRGNFPDRFSARQFPNYSSELNVNALLLGDSALYLCASSPWTGKLGGELFFGEGSRLTVL.

Judged by abundance, this clonotype is medium-sized (0.01 to 0.1%). This chain connects TRBV5-1 to TRBJ2-1; D call uncertain. The CDR3 consists of 14 residues. V was pared by 4 bases and J by 7 bases, with 15 bases between. Germline V lookup: CDR1 SGHRS, CDR2 YFSETQ. In DNA form, the CDR3 reads TGCGCCAGCAGCCCTGGACCAGCGACGAATGAGCAGTTCTTC. As protein: CASSPGPATNEQFF.

This rearrangement joins TRBV3-1 to TRBJ2-1; perhaps TRBD2 as D (5 bases). Germline CDR1 is LGHDT and CDR2 is YNNKEL (reference sequence). CDR3 length: 15 amino acids. Trimming shortened V by 4 bases and J by 2 bases, and 12 bases separated the two germline ends. The CDR3 spells CASSPELDPYNEQFF. CDR3 DNA sequence: TGTGCCAGCAGCCCGGAACTAGATCCCTACAATGAGCAGTTCTTC.

Many counts were recorded for this clonotype. The chain employs TRBV6-5 and TRBJ1-1; tentative D call: TRBD1 (5 bases). CDR1 MNHEY and CDR2 SVGAGI come from the germline V gene. With 5 bases removed from V and 0 bases from J, the gap between germline ends came to 13 bases. The CDR3 is made up of 15 amino acids. The CDR3 coding sequence is TGTGCCAGCAGTCCCCCGGGACGGGTGAACACTGAAGCTTTCTTT. Amino acids: CASSPPGRVNTEAFF.

This clonotype was counted many times. The J gene is TRBJ1-5, the V gene TRBV27; D is ambiguous. Germline V gives CDR1 MNHEY, CDR2 SMNVEV (reference sequence). Trimming took 0 bases from V and 4 from J, leaving 4 bases between them. This CDR3 comprises 13 residues. The CDR3 DNA reads as TGTGCCAGCAGTTTATCGGGTAATCAGCCCCAGCATTTT. Its protein product is CASSLSGNQPQHF.

This clonotype was picked up many times. This rearrangement joins TRBV20-1 to TRBJ1-2, with D perhaps TRBD1 (5 bases). The length of the CDR3 is 15 residues. Germline CDR1 and CDR2: DFQATT and SNEGSKA (reference sequence). Trimming removed 1 base at V and 2 bases at J, with 14 bases between. The CDR3 nucleotides read TGCAGTGCTAGAGTGCCGGGACTGGTGAACTATGGCTACACCTTC. It yields the protein CSARVPGLVNYGYTF.

This clonotype appeared a few times. V gene TRBV4-2 combines with J gene TRBJ1-6; D not certain. This CDR3 has 15 amino acids. Per germline, CDR1 LGHNA and CDR2 YNFKEQ. V lost 2 bases to trimming and J lost 5 bases, with 10 bases between them. CDR3 sequence reads: CASSQQKHDNSPLHF. The CDR3 DNA follows: TGTGCCAGCAGCCAACAAAAACATGATAATTCACCCCTCCACTTT.

This clonotype has just a few counts. The CDR3 loop reads CASNPTGTANTGELFF. Here the CDR3 DNA reads TGTGCCAGCAACCCTACCGGGACAGCGAACACCGGGGAGCTGTTTTTT. The chain employs TRBV9 and TRBJ2-2, with TRBD1 matching over 7 bases. Germline assignment: CDR1 SGDLS and CDR2 YYNGEE. This CDR3 contains 16 residues. V lost 6 bases to trimming and J lost 0 bases; unmatched junction nucleotides: 8.

Ten or more counts support this clonotype. The chain has TRBV12-5 and TRBJ1-6, with 8 bases that match TRBD1. The germline CDR1 and CDR2 sequences are LGHNT and FRNRAP. The CDR3 has 16 amino acids. After removal of 0 bases from V and 5 bases from J, the junction contained 3 bases not matched to a gene. CDR3 DNA sequence: TGTGCTAGTGGTTTGGTAGCAGGGGGCCATAATTCACCCCTCCACTTT. This sequence encodes CASGLVAGGHNSPLHF.

This clonotype was seen ten or more times. The rearrangement links TRBV28 to TRBJ1-3; TRBD1 might be the D (5 bases). This CDR3 comprises 12 residues. The germline V gene has CDR1 MDHEN and CDR2 SYDVKM. V was shortened by 6 bases and J by 2 bases, with 5 bases between the two germline ends. The CDR3 DNA is TGTGCCAGCAGGGACACTGGAAACACCATATATTTT. Translation gives CASRDTGNTIYF. The complete variable domain, with remaining parts taken from reference TRBV28 and TRBJ1-3, reads DVKVTQSSRYLVKRTGEKVFLECVQDMDHENMFWYRQDPGLGLRLIYFSYDVKMKEKGDIPEGYSVSREKKERFSLILESASTNQTSMYLCASRDTGNTIYFGEGSWLTVV.

In this sample, this clonotype turned up many times. The chain employs TRBV5-1 and TRBJ2-2, with D tentatively TRBD2 (7 bases). The V gene's germline CDR1 is SGHRS and CDR2 YFSETQ. Trimming removed 1 base from V and 0 bases from J, with 13 bases in between. This CDR3 has 17 amino acids. CDR3 sequence: CASSLILGGANTGELFF. CDR3 bases: TGCGCCAGCAGCTTGATTCTAGGGGGGGCGAACACCGGGGAGCTGTTTTTT.

This clonotype was observed at least ten times. This chain joins TRBV20-1 and TRBJ1-1, with 11 bases aligning to TRBD1. Germline values: CDR1 DFQATT, CDR2 SNEGSKA (reference sequence). The V and J ends lost 6 bases and 2 bases, in that order; junction bases with no gene match: 11. The CDR3 has 16 amino acids. The CDR3 DNA sequence: TGCAGTGCCCTACGGACAGGGGGCAATGTCAACACTGAAGCTTTCTTT. Amino acids: CSALRTGGNVNTEAFF.

The rearrangement links TRBV12-5 to TRBJ2-5; possibly TRBD1 for D (6 bases). The CDR3 spans 13 residues. The germline V gene has CDR1 LGHNT and CDR2 FRNRAP. The ends were cut back, 4 bases at V and 1 base at J, with 7 bases in the middle. The CDR3 here is CASGWTAQETQYF. CDR3 coding DNA: TGTGCTAGTGGTTGGACAGCCCAAGAGACCCAGTACTTC. The entire variable domain, with the rest obtained from reference TRBV12-5 and TRBJ2-5, is as follows: DARVTQTPRHKVTEMGQEVTMRCQPILGHNTVFWYRQTMMQGLELLAYFRNRAPLDDSGMPKDRFSAEMPDATLATLKIQPSEPRDSAVYFCASGWTAQETQYFGPGTRLLVL.

This clonotype has a count of ten or more. The chain has TRBV7-9 and TRBJ1-6; 9 nucleotides agree with TRBD1. The CDR3 is made up of 14 amino acids. With V trimmed by 6 bases and J by 8 bases, 5 bases remained unmatched. The V gene's germline CDR1 is SEHNR and CDR2 FQNEAQ (reference sequence). CDR3 sequence: CASRSGTGHSPLHF. CDR3 nucleotide sequence: TGTGCCAGCAGGTCGGGGACAGGGCATTCACCCCTCCACTTT.

This clonotype came up many times. The V call is TRBV12-3 or TRBV12-4, the J call TRBJ2-2; D gene ambiguous. Trimming pared 3 bases from V and 0 bases from J, leaving 17 bases between. This CDR3 is built from 18 residues. The CDR3 DNA reads as TGTGCCAGCAGTTTGTACCGGGCCAGAGCTTCGAACACCGGGGAGCTGTTTTTT. As protein: CASSLYRARASNTGELFF.

This clonotype was seen at least ten times. The rearrangement uses TRBV5-5 and TRBJ2-7, with D possibly TRBD1 on 5 matching bases. The germline V and J ends were trimmed by 3 bases and 2 bases, with 12 bases remaining between them. Germline V lookup: CDR1 SGHKS, CDR2 YYEKEE (reference sequence). The CDR3 contains 14 residues. CDR3 amino acids: CASSSTQAAYEQYF. The CDR3 bases are TGTGCCAGCAGCTCGACACAGGCTGCCTACGAGCAGTACTTC.

The chain is built from TRBV7-9 and TRBJ2-3; 8 bases align to TRBD1. The CDR3 consists of 14 residues. With 10 bases clipped from V and 2 bases from J, the junction kept 8 bases outside the gene matches. Germline assignment: CDR1 SEHNR and CDR2 FQNEAQ (reference sequence). DNA of the CDR3: TGTGCCATTGCAGGGGGCCCATACACAGATACGCAGTATTTT. As protein: CAIAGGPYTDTQYF.

Ten or more counts support this clonotype. This sequence joins TRBV5-1 and TRBJ2-1, with 11 bases identical to TRBD1. This CDR3 contains 16 residues. With V trimmed by 0 bases and J by 6 bases, 5 bases remained unmatched. Germline lookup yields CDR1 SGHRS and CDR2 YFSETQ. CDR3 region: CASSLEGDRGSNEQFF. CDR3 DNA sequence: TGCGCCAGCAGCTTGGAGGGGGACAGGGGGAGCAATGAGCAGTTCTTC.

The gene calls are TRBV6-2 or TRBV6-3 and TRBJ2-2, with a possible D match to TRBD1 (6 bases). The germline CDR1 and CDR2 sequences are MNHEY and SVGEGT. V dropped 6 bases and J dropped 0 bases, with 11 bases sitting between them. The CDR3 runs to 15 residues. This chain's CDR3 is CASSWTVANTGELFF. CDR3 DNA: TGTGCCAGCAGCTGGACAGTTGCGAACACCGGGGAGCTGTTTTTT.